This T cell receptor beta chain was recorded in a study of OX40 agonist ivuxolimab in advanced cancers. Study conclusions and caveats: Normalized T-cell clonal expansion was also low in some nonresponders. Blood T cells, both CD4+ and CD8+, expanded clonally by week 6 at 0.1 to 3.0 mg/kg.

Germline V gene lookup returns CDR1 MDHEN and CDR2 SYDVKM. After removal of 7 bases from V and 5 bases from J, the junction contained 9 bases not matched to a gene. The CDR3 is 15 residues long. Profiling relied on immunoSEQ multiplex PCR, and the TCRdb table lists in-frame clones only, not all of them. Of approximately 100,000 clones listed, approximately 85% are singletons. With regard to this clone: Its antigen is as yet unknown.

The chain uses TRBV28 and TRBJ2-2, with 8 bases matching TRBD1. The sample here was CD4+ or CD8+ T cells sorted from blood, taken in a trial of the OX40 agonist ivuxolimab. This sequence originates from an adult with an advanced solid tumor such as melanoma, head and neck, liver or kidney cancer. The CDR3 here is CASNSGQGWTGELFF. The CDR3 bases are TGTGCCAGCAACTCCGGACAGGGATGGACCGGGGAGCTGTTTTTT.